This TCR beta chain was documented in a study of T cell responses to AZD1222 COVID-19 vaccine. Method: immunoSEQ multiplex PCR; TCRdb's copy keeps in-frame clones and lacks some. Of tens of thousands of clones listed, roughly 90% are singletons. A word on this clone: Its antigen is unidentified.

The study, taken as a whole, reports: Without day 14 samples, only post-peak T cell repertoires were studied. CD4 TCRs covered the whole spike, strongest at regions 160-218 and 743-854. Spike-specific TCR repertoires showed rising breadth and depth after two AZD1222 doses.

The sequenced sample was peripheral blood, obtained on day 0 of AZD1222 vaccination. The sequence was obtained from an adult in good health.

The CDR3: CASSLFSWGQAEQPQHF. The CDR3 DNA is TGTGCCAGCAGCTTATTTTCTTGGGGACAGGCGGAACAGCCCCAGCATTTT. This chain links TRBV7-2 with TRBJ1-5; 8 nucleotides agree with TRBD1. The CDR3 has 17 residues. Germline loops: CDR1 SGHTA, CDR2 FQGNSA. V lost 2 bases and J lost 7; bases outside the gene matches: 13.